This T cell receptor beta chain was sequenced in a study of blood T cell repertoires in COVID-19. Study information: The origin of the acute and convalescent COVID-19 samples was the United States, Italy and Spain. PBMCs, B-cell-depleted T cells, or T cells provided the cDNA or gDNA that made up the material.

The germline gives CDR1 LNHDA, CDR2 SQIVND (reference sequence). The CDR3 contains 15 residues. J lost 2 bases, V lost 4 bases, and 5 bases had no gene match. In the authors' workflow: The authors estimated nucleated cell counts from reference gene primer amplification. The data were produced by immunoSEQ multiplex PCR, yet TCRdb's version contains in-frame clones alone and is incomplete. The DNA was the basis for D and trimming; V, J and clone size are from that table. The sample lists some 180,000 clones; around 89% were seen once. Input material: peripheral blood. V usage is TRBV19 and J usage is TRBJ1-2; the match to TRBD1 covers 9 bases. This clonotype originated in a man between 40 and 49 years old with active or convalescent COVID-19. CDR3 sequence: CASSKGTGSNYGYTF. The CDR3 bases are TGTGCCAGTAGTAAAGGGACAGGGTCCAACTATGGCTACACCTTC.